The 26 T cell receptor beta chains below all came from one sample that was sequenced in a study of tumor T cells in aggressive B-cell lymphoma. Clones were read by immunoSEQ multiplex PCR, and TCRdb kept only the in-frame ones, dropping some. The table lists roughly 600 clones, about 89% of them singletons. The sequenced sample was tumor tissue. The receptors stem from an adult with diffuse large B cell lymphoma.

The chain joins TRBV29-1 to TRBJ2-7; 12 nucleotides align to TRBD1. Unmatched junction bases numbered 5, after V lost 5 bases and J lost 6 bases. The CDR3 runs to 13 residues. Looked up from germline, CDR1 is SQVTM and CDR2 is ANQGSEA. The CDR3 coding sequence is TGCAGCGTTACCGGGACAGGGGGCGCCGAGCAGTACTTC. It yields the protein CSVTGTGGAEQYF.

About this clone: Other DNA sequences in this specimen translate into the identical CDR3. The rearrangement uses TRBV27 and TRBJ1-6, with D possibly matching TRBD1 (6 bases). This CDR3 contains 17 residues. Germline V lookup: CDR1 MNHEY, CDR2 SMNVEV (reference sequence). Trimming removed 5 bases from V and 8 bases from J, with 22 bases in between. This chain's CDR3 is CASSPEAAGGTDSPLHF. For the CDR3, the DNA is TGTGCCAGCAGTCCCGAGGCAGCGGGGGGCACGGATTCACCCCTCCACTTT.

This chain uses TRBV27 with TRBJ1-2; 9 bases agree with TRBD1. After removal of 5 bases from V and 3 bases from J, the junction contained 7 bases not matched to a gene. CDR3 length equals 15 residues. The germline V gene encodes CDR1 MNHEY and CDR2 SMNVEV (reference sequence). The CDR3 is CASSTHRGRYYGYTF. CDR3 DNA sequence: TGTGCCAGCAGTACCCACAGGGGGCGGTACTATGGCTACACCTTC.

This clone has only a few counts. Here the CDR3 reads CASSRNTEAFF. In DNA, the CDR3 is TGTGCCAGCAGCAGGAACACTGAAGCTTTCTTT. The J gene is TRBJ1-1, the V gene TRBV2, with D uncertain. Trimming left V 6 bases short and J 1 base short, with 3 bases between. The V gene's germline CDR1 is SNHLY and CDR2 FYNNEI. The CDR3 extends over 11 amino acids.

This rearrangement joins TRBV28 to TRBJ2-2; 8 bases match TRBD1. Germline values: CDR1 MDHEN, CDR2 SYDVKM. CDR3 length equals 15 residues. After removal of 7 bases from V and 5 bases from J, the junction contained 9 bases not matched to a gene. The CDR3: CASIQGARGTGELFF. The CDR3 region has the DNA TGTGCCAGCATCCAGGGGGCAAGGGGGACCGGGGAGCTGTTTTTT.

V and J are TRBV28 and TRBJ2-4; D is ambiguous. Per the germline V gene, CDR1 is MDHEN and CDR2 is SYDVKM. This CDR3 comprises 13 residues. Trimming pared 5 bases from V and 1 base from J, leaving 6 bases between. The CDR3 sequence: CASSEVAKNIQYF. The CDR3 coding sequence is TGTGCCAGCAGTGAGGTGGCCAAAAACATTCAGTACTTC.

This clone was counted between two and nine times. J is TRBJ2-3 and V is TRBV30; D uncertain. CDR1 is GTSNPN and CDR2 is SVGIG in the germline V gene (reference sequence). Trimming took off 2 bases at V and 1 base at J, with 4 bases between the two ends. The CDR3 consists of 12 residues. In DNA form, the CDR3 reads TGTGCCTGGAGTCCTGGCACAGATACGCAGTATTTT. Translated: CAWSPGTDTQYF.

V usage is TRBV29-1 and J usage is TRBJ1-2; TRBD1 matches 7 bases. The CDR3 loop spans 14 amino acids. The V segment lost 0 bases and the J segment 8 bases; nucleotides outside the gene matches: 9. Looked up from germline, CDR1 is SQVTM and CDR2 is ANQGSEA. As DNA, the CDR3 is TGCAGCGTTGAAGATCTGGACAGGCGAACGGGCTACACCTTC. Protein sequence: CSVEDLDRRTGYTF.

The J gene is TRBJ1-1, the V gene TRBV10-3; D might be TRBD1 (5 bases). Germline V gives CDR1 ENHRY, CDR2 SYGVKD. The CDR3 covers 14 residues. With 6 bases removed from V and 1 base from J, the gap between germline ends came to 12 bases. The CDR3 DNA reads TGTGCCATCAGCGTCGAGGACAAGAACACTGAAGCTTTCTTT. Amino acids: CAISVEDKNTEAFF.

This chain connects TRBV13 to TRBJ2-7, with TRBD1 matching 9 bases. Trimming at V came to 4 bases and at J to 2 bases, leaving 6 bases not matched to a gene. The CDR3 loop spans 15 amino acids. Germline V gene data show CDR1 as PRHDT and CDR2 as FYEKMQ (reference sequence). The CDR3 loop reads CASSSDRGGTYEQYV. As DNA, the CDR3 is TGTGCCAGCAGCTCGGACAGGGGAGGGACCTACGAGCAGTACGTC.

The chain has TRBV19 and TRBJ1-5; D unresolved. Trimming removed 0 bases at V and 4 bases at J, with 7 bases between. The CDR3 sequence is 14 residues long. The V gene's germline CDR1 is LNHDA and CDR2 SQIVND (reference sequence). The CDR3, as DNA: TGTGCCAGTAGTATAGAGAGCAGGAATCAGCCCCAGCATTTT. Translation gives CASSIESRNQPQHF.

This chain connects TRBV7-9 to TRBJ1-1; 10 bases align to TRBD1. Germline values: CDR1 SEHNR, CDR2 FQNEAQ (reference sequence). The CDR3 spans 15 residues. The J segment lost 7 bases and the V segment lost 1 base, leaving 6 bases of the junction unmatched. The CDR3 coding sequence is TGTGCCAGCAGCTTAGGACAGGGGGCCGGGGGTGAAGCTTTCTTT. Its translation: CASSLGQGAGGEAFF.

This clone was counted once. CDR3 DNA sequence: TGTGCCAGCAGCCGGTGGACAGGGAGCACCGGGGAGCTGTTTTTT. Its translation is CASSRWTGSTGELFF. The chain has TRBV7-9 and TRBJ2-2; 8 nucleotides line up with TRBD1. Trimming took 5 bases from V and 4 from J; bases not matched to a gene: 6. This CDR3 has 15 amino acids. Germline CDR1 and CDR2: SEHNR and FQNEAQ (reference sequence).

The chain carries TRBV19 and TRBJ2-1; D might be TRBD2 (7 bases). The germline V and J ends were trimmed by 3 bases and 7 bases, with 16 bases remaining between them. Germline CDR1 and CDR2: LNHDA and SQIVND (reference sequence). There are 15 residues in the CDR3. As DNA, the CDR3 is TGTGCCAGTAGTATTGAGTGGGGGGGCCGGAATGAGCAGTTCTTC. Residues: CASSIEWGGRNEQFF. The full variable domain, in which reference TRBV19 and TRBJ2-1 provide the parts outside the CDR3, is DGGITQSPKYLFRKEGQNVTLSCEQNLNHDAMYWYRQDPGQGLRLIYYSQIVNDFQKGDIAEGYSVSREKKESFPLTVTSAQKNPTAFYLCASSIEWGGRNEQFFGPGTRLTVL.

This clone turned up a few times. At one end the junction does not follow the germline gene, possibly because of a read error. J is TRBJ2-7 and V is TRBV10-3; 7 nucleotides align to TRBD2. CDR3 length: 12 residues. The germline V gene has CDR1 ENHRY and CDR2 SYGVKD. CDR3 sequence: CAIQRDSHEQYF. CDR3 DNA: TGTGCCATCCAGCGGGACTCCCACGAGCAGTACTTC.

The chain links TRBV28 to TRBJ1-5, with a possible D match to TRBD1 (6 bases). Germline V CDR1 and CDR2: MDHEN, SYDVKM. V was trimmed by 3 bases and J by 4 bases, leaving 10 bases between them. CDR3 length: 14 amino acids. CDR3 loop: CASSFYRANQPQHF. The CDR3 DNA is TGTGCCAGCAGTTTTTACAGGGCAAATCAGCCCCAGCATTTT.

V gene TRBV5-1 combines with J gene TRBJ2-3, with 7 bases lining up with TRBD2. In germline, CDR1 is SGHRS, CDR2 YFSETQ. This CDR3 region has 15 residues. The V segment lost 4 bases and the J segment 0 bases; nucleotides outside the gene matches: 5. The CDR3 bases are TGCGCCAGCAGCCTCAGCGGGGCTAGCACAGATACGCAGTATTTT. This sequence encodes CASSLSGASTDTQYF.

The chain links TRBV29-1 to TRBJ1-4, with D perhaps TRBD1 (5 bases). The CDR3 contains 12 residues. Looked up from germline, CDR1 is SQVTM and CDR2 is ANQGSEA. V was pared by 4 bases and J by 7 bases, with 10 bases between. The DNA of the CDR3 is TGCAGCGTTGTGATGGGGCCTGAAAAACTGTTTTTT. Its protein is CSVVMGPEKLFF.

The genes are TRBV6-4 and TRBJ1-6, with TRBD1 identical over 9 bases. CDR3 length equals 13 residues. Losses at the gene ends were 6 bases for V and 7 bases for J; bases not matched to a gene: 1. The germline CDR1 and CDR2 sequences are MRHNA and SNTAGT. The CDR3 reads CASRDRGNSPLHF. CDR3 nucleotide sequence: TGTGCCAGCAGGGACAGGGGAAATTCACCCCTCCACTTT.

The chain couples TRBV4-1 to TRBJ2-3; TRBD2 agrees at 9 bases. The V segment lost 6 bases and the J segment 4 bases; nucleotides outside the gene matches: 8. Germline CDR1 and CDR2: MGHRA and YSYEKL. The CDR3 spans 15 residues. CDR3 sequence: CASSGSGGGADTQYF. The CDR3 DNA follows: TGCGCCAGCAGTGGTAGCGGGGGAGGCGCAGATACGCAGTATTTT.

For the CDR3, the DNA is TGTGCCAGCTCAGACAGGGGCGGCAATCAGCCCCAGCATTTT. Protein: CASSDRGGNQPQHF. This chain uses TRBV18 with TRBJ1-5, with 8 positions matching TRBD1. Germline values: CDR1 KGHSH, CDR2 LQKENI. The CDR3 runs 14 residues. The J segment lost 2 bases and the V segment lost 5 bases, leaving 2 bases of the junction unmatched.

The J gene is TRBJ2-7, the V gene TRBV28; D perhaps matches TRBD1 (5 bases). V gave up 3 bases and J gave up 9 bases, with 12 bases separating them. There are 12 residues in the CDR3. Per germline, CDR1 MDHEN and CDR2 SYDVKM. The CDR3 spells CASSFTGSAQYV. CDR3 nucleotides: TGTGCCAGCAGTTTTACAGGATCCGCGCAGTACGTC.

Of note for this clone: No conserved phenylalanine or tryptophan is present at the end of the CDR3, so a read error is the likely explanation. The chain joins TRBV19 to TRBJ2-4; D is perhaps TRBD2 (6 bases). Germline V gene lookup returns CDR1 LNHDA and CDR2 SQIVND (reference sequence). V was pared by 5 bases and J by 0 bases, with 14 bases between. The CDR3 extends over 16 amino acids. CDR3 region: CASSGGRGLAKNIQYL. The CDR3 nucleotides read TGTGCCAGTAGTGGCGGACGGGGGTTAGCCAAAAACATTCAGTACCTT.

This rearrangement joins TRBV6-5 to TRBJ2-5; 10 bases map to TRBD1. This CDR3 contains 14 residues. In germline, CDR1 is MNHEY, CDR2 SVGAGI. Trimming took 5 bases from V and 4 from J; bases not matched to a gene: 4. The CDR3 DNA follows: TGTGCCAGCAGTGAAAGGACAGGGGGAGAGACCCAGTACTTC. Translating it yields CASSERTGGETQYF.

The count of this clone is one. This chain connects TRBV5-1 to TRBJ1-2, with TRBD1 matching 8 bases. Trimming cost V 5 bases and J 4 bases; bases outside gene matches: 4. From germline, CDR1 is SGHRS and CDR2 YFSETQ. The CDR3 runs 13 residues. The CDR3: CASSSGQGYGYTF. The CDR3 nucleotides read TGCGCCAGCAGTTCCGGACAGGGCTATGGCTACACCTTC.

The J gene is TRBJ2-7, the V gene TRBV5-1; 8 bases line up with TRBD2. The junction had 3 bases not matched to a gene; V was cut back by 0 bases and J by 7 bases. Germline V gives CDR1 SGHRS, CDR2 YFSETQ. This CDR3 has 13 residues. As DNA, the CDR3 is TGCGCCAGCAGCTTGGGACTAGCGAATGAGCAGTACTTC. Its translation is CASSLGLANEQYF.